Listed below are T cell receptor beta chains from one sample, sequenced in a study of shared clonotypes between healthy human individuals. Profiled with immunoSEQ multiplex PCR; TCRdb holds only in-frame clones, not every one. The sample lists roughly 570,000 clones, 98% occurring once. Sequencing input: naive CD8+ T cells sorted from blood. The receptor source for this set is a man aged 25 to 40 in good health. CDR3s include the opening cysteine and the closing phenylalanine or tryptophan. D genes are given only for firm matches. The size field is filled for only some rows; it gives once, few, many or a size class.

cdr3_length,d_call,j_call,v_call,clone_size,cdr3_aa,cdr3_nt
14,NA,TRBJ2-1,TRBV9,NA,CASSPPPGDNEQFF,TGTGCCAGCAGCCCGCCCCCCGGGGACAATGAGCAGTTCTTC
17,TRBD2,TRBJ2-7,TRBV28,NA,CATALGLAGGLSYEQYF,TGTGCCACAGCTTTGGGACTAGCGGGAGGCCTGTCCTACGAGCAGTACTTC
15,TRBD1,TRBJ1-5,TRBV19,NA,CASSIVPGGNQPQHF,TGTGCCAGTAGTATAGTTCCAGGGGGTAATCAGCCCCAGCATTTT
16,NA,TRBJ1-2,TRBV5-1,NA,CASSLDRTFVNYGYTF,TGCGCCAGCAGCTTGGACAGGACATTCGTAAACTATGGCTACACCTTC
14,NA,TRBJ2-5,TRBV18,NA,CASSPVPGQETQYF,TGTGCCAGCTCACCAGTCCCGGGCCAAGAGACCCAGTACTTC
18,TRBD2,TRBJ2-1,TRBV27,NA,CASSLLAGGPRVNNEQFF,TGTGCCAGCAGTTTGCTAGCGGGAGGGCCCAGGGTCAACAATGAGCAGTTCTTC
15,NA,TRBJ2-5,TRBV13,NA,CASRVYGTARETQYF,TGTGCCAGCAGGGTGTACGGGACGGCCCGGGAGACCCAGTACTTC
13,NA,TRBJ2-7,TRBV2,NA,CASSDVQSYEQYF,TGTGCCAGCAGTGACGTCCAGAGCTACGAGCAGTACTTC
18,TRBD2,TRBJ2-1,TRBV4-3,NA,CASSQEMGGGGPNNEQFF,TGCGCCAGCAGCCAAGAGATGGGGGGGGGAGGTCCCAACAATGAGCAGTTCTTC
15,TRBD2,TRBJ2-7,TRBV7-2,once,CASSLDLAGAREQYF,TGTGCCAGCAGCTTAGATCTGGCGGGAGCGCGAGAGCAGTACTTC
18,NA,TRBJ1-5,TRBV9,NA,CASSVPDHRGPPNQPQHF,TGTGCCAGCAGCGTCCCTGACCACCGGGGACCCCCCAATCAGCCCCAGCATTTT
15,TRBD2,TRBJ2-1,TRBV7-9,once,CASGTSGIPYNEQFF,TGTGCCAGCGGGACTAGCGGGATTCCCTACAATGAGCAGTTCTTC
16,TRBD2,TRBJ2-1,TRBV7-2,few,CASSLGSGRAYNEQFF,TGTGCCAGCAGCTTAGGAAGCGGGAGGGCTTACAATGAGCAGTTCTTC
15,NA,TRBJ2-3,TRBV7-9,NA,CASSPGGGSTDTQYF,TGTGCCAGCAGCCCGGGTGGCGGGAGCACAGATACGCAGTATTTT
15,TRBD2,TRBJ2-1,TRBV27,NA,CASSKTSGRYNEQFF,TGTGCCAGCAGCAAGACTAGCGGGAGGTACAATGAGCAGTTCTTC
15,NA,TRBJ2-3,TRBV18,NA,CASSPPFPYTDTQYF,TGTGCCAGCTCACCACCGTTTCCATACACAGATACGCAGTATTTT
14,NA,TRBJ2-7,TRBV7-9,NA,CASSLPGSTYEQYF,TGTGCCAGCAGCTTACCCGGGAGCACCTACGAGCAGTACTTC
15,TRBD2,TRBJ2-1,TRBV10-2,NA,CASSEGGGIAGGQFF,TGCGCCAGCAGTGAGGGGGGCGGCATAGCGGGAGGGCAGTTCTTC
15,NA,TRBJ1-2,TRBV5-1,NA,CASSFERDSNYGYTF,TGCGCCAGCAGCTTTGAGAGGGATTCTAACTATGGCTACACCTTC
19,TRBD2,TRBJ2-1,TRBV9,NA,CASSAHPLAGVGSYNEQFF,TGTGCCAGCAGCGCCCACCCCCTAGCGGGAGTTGGGTCCTACAATGAGCAGTTCTTC
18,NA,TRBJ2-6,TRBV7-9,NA,CASSLAGIRVSGANVLTF,TGTGCCAGCAGCTTAGCTGGGATCAGGGTCTCTGGGGCCAACGTCCTGACTTTC
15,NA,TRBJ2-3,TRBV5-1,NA,CASSFTGWPTDTQYF,TGCGCCAGCAGCTTTACAGGGTGGCCCACAGATACGCAGTATTTT
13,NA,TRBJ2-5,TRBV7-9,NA,CASSGQSRKTQYF,TGTGCCAGCAGTGGACAGAGTAGGAAGACCCAGTACTTC
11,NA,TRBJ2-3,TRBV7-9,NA,CASSSTDTQYF,TGTGCCAGCAGCTCGACAGATACGCAGTATTTT
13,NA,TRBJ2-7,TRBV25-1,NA,CASSETSRSEQYF,TGTGCCAGCAGTGAAACGTCCCGGAGCGAGCAGTACTTC
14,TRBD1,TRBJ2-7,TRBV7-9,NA,CASSHGTGGYEQYF,TGTGCCAGCAGCCACGGGACAGGGGGCTACGAGCAGTACTTC
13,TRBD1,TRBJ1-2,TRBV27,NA,CASKQGQAHGYTF,TGTGCCAGCAAACAGGGACAGGCCCATGGCTACACCTTC
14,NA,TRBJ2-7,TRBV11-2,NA,CASSPSGGTYEQYF,TGTGCCAGCAGCCCTTCTGGCGGGACGTACGAGCAGTACTTC
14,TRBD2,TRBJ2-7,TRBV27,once,CASSLGREYYEQYF,TGTGCCAGCAGTTTAGGGCGGGAGTACTACGAGCAGTACTTC
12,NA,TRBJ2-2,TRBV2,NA,CALQHRSGELFF,TGTGCCCTACAGCATAGGTCCGGGGAGCTGTTTTTT
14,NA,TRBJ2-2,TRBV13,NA,CASSSRGNTGELFF,TGTGCCAGCAGCTCCCGAGGGAACACCGGGGAGCTGTTTTTT
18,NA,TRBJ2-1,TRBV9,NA,CASSVAPLTDFYYNEQFF,TGTGCCAGCAGCGTAGCTCCCTTGACAGATTTCTATTACAATGAGCAGTTCTTC
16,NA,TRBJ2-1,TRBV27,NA,CASSLLGPHLYNEQFF,TGTGCCAGCAGTTTACTTGGACCCCATTTATACAATGAGCAGTTCTTC
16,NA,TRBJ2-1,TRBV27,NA,CASSFDWARSYNEQFF,TGTGCCAGCAGTTTCGATTGGGCGCGCTCCTACAATGAGCAGTTCTTC
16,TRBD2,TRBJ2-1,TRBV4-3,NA,CASSQEGREGYVEQFF,TGCGCCAGCAGCCAAGAGGGGCGGGAGGGCTACGTTGAGCAGTTCTTC
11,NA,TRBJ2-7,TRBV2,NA,CASDSGSEQYF,TGTGCCAGCGACAGCGGGTCCGAGCAGTACTTC
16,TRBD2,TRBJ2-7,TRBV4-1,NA,CASSQAQGLAEYEQYF,TGCGCCAGCAGCCAAGCACAAGGACTAGCGGAATACGAGCAGTACTTC
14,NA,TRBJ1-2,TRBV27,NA,CASSDSGNNYGYTF,TGTGCCAGCAGTGACTCCGGAAATAACTATGGCTACACCTTC
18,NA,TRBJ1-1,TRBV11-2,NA,CASSLVEGEVALNTEAFF,TGTGCCAGCAGCTTAGTCGAAGGGGAAGTGGCTCTGAACACTGAAGCTTTCTTT
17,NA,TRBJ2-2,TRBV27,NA,CASSPPGLQRGAGELFF,TGTGCCAGCAGTCCTCCGGGACTTCAGAGGGGCGCCGGGGAGCTGTTTTTT
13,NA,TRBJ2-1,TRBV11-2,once,CASSLTVSNEQFF,TGTGCCAGCAGCTTGACAGTTTCCAATGAGCAGTTCTTC
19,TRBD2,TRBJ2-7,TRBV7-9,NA,CASSQTSGRDGSRVYEQYF,TGTGCCAGCAGCCAGACTAGCGGGAGGGATGGGTCCCGAGTCTACGAGCAGTACTTC
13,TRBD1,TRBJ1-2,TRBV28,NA,CASSYRGGYGYTF,TGTGCCAGCAGCTACAGGGGAGGCTATGGCTACACCTTC
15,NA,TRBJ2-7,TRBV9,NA,CASSPPLGDSYEQYF,TGTGCCAGCAGCCCCCCACTGGGGGACTCCTACGAGCAGTACTTC
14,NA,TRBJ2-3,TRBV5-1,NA,CASSLALGADTQYF,TGCGCCAGCAGCTTGGCCTTGGGGGCAGATACGCAGTATTTT
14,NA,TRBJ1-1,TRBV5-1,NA,CASKSRGPNTEAFF,TGCGCCAGCAAGTCTAGAGGACCGAACACTGAAGCTTTCTTT
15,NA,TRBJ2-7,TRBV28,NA,CASSLRITGTYEQYF,TGTGCCAGCAGTTTAAGGATAACAGGGACCTACGAGCAGTACTTC
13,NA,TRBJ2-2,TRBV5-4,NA,CASSFGATGELFF,TGTGCCAGCAGCTTCGGGGCGACCGGGGAGCTGTTTTTT
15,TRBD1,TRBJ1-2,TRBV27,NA,CASSPAPGGVLSYTF,TGTGCCAGCAGCCCGGCCCCAGGGGGCGTGTTGAGCTACACCTTC
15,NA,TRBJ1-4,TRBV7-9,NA,CASSASQGSNEKLFF,TGTGCCAGCAGCGCATCCCAGGGGTCTAATGAAAAACTGTTTTTT
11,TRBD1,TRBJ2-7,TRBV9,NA,CASSDRGRQYF,TGTGCCAGCAGCGACAGGGGCCGGCAGTACTTC
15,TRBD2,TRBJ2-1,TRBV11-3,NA,CASSLWTSGSNEQFF,TGTGCCAGCAGCTTATGGACTAGCGGGAGTAATGAGCAGTTCTTC
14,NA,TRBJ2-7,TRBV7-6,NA,CASSPTGTSYEQYF,TGTGCCAGCAGCCCTACCGGGACATCCTACGAGCAGTACTTC
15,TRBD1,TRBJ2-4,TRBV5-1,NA,CATRTGTGGADIQYF,TGCGCCACCAGAACCGGGACAGGGGGTGCGGACATTCAGTACTTC
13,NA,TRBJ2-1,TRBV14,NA,CASSQEAWHPRFF,TGTGCCAGCAGCCAAGAAGCTTGGCACCCACGGTTCTTC
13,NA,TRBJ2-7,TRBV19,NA,CASSAWGTYEQYF,TGTGCCAGTAGTGCTTGGGGGACCTACGAGCAGTACTTC
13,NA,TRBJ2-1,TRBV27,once,CASSSDTYNEQFF,TGTGCCAGCAGTTCGGACACCTACAATGAGCAGTTCTTC
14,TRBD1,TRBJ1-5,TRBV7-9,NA,CASSLGRGVQPQHF,TGTGCCAGCAGCTTAGGCAGGGGGGTCCAGCCCCAGCATTTT